This T cell receptor beta chain was sequenced during a study of cytomegalovirus exposure and HLA in healthy donors. Whole-study findings and limits: Later analysis suggested most CMV-associated TCR beta chains were HLA-restricted.

Everyone who donated was a healthy bone marrow donor. With 60 Vbeta and 13 Jbeta primers, the PCR was carried out. Here immunoSEQ multiplex PCR was the method, and the copy in TCRdb shows in-frame clones only, minus some. Of about 140,000 clones in the sample, 55% to 80% were seen once. Remarks on this clone: Its antigen is undetermined.

Germline CDR1 and CDR2: MGHRA and YSYEKL. With 4 bases clipped from V and 4 bases from J, the junction kept 8 bases outside the gene matches. CDR3 size: 16 residues. This TCR was sampled from a human donor in good health. Material for sequencing was PBMCs. J is TRBJ2-2 and V is TRBV4-1, with 8 bases aligning to TRBD1. CDR3 in DNA: TGCGCCAGCAGCCCCCTAGGACAGGGTACCACCGGGGAGCTGTTTTTT. This gives the protein CASSPLGQGTTGELFF.